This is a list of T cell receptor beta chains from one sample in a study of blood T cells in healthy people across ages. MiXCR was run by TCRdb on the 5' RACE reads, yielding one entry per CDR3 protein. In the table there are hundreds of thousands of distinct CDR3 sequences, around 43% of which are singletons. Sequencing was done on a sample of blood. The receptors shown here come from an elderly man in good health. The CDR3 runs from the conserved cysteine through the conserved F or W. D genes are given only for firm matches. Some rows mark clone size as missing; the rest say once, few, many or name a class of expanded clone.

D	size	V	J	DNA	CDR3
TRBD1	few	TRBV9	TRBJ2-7	TGTGCCAGCAGCGAGACCGGGACAGGGGTCTACGAGCAGTACTTC	CASSETGTGVYEQYF
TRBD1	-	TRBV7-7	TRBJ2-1	TGTGCCAGCAGCATAACCGCCGACAGGGGGCTCCAAGAGACCCAGTTCTTC	CASSITADRGLQETQFF
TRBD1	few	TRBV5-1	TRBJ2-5	TGCGCCAGCAGCCACCGCCCCTTTTCAGGGGGCCCAGAGACCCAGTACTTC	CASSHRPFSGGPETQYF
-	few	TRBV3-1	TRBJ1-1	TGTGCCAGCAGCCAAGGCCAGTCGAACACTGAAGCTTTCTTT	CASSQGQSNTEAFF
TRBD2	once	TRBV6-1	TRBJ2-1	TGTGCCAGCCGAACTAGCGTCTCCTACAATGAGCAGTTCTTC	CASRTSVSYNEQFF
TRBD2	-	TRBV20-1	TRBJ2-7	TGCAGTGCTAGAGATACGGCTAGCGGGAGAGAGCAGTACTTC	CSARDTASGREQYF
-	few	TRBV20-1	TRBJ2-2	TGCAGTGCCTGGGGGCTAGCGCGAAACACCGGGGAGCTGTTTTTT	CSAWGLARNTGELFF
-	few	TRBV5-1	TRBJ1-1	TGCGCCAGCAGCTTCGGAGCGGTGGGCACTGAAGCTTTCTTT	CASSFGAVGTEAFF
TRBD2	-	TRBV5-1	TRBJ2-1	TGCGCCAGCAGCTTATTGCGACTAGCGGAATCCTACAATGAGCAGTTCTTC	CASSLLRLAESYNEQFF
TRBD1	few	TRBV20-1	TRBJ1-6	TGCAGTGCCACGGCTCGGGACAGGGTGGATAATTCACCCCTCCACTTT	CSATARDRVDNSPLHF
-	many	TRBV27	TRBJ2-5	TGTGCCAGCAGTGGAGGGTTATGGGAGACCCAGTACTTC	CASSGGLWETQYF
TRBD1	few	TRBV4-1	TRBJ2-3	TGCGCCAGCAGCCAAACTCCCCCGGGACAGGGAGGACGGGATACGCAGTATTTT	CASSQTPPGQGGRDTQYF
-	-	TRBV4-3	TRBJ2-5	TGCGCCAGCAGCCAAGATGTGACAACGAAGGAGACCCAGTACTTC	CASSQDVTTKETQYF
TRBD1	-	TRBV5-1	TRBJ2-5	TGCGCCAGCAGCTGGGGAAACAGGGGTCCAGAGACCCAGTACTTC	CASSWGNRGPETQYF
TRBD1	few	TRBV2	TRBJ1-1	TGTGCCAGCAGTCCTATGACAGGGTTGGCGGGATTGAACACTGAAGCTTTCTTT	CASSPMTGLAGLNTEAFF
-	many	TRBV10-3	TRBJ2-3	TGTGCCATCAGCGGGAGAGCGGGGACAACTAGCACAGATACGCAGTATTTT	CAISGRAGTTSTDTQYF
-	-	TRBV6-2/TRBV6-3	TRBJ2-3	TGTGCCAGCAGACTAGGCCCAAGCACAGATACGCAGTATTTT	CASRLGPSTDTQYF
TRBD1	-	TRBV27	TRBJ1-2	TGTGCCAGCAGTTTAGTCGGACAGGACACCCGGGGCTACACCTTC	CASSLVGQDTRGYTF
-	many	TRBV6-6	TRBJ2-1	TGTGCCAGCAGTTTAGGGACATATGAGCAGTTCTTC	CASSLGTYEQFF
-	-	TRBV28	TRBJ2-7	TGTGCCAGCAGTTTAGGGAGCAAACCCTACGAGCAGTACTTC	CASSLGSKPYEQYF
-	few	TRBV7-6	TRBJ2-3	TGTGCCAGCAGCCATTGGGGGGACGGACGGACAGATACGCAGTATTTT	CASSHWGDGRTDTQYF
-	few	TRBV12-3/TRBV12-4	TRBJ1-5	TGTGCCAGCAGTTTCCCCGGCTTGGGGGCTCCCCAGCATTTT	CASSFPGLGAPQHF
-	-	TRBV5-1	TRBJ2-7	TGCGCCAGCAGCTTGATTAGACAGGCTGAGCAGTACTTC	CASSLIRQAEQYF
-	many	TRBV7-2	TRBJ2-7	TGTGCCAGCAGCTCCTCGGATTGGGTAACGGAGCAGTACTTC	CASSSSDWVTEQYF
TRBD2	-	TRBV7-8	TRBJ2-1	TGTGCCAGCAGCTCCCAGCGGGGGGGAACCTACAATGAGCAGTTCTTC	CASSSQRGGTYNEQFF
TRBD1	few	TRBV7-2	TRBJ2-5	TGTGCCAGCAGCTTAGGAGGGGACAGGTCCCAAGAGACCCAGTACTTC	CASSLGGDRSQETQYF
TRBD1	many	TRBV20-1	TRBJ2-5	TGCAGTGCTAGAGTGGGTACAGGGGGAGAGACCCAGTACTTC	CSARVGTGGETQYF
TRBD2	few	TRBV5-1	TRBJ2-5	TGCGCCAGCAGCCCTGGGGCCAGCGGGGTGCAAGGGACCCAGTACTTC	CASSPGASGVQGTQYF
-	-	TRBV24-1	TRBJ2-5	TGTGCCACCAGTGGTCCCGGTACGGCGGGAAGAGGCAGTGAGCAGTACTTC	CATSGPGTAGRGSEQYF
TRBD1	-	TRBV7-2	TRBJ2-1	TGTGCCAGCAGCCGACCGGGACAGGGTTACGCGCAGTTCTTC	CASSRPGQGYAQFF
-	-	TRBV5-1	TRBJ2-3	TGCGCCAGCAGCTTCGGGGAAACAGATACGCAGTATTTT	CASSFGETDTQYF
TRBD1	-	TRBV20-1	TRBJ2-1	TGCAGTGCTAGAGTACAGGGGGCGCATGAGCAGTTCTTC	CSARVQGAHEQFF
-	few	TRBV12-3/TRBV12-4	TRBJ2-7	TGTGCCAGCAGTACCACACAGGCTTCCTACGAGCAGTACTTC	CASSTTQASYEQYF
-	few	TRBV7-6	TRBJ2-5	TGTGCCAGCAGCTTAAAACAGGGACCTAACAACCAAGAGACCCAGTACTTC	CASSLKQGPNNQETQYF
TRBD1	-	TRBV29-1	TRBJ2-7	TGCAGCGTCGGGACAGGGAAGGAGCAGTACTTC	CSVGTGKEQYF
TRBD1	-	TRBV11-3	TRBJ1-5	TGTGCCAGCAGCTTGAACCGGGACAGGGGGGCGCGCAATCAGCCCCAGCATTTT	CASSLNRDRGARNQPQHF
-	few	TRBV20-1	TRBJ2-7	TGCAGTGCTACGATGGTAACCTTGGACTACAATGAGCAGTACTTC	CSATMVTLDYNEQYF
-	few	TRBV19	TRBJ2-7	TGTGCCAGTAGTGGTTGGGGCCGGGAGCAGTACTTC	CASSGWGREQYF
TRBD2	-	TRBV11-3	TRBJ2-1	TGTGCCAGCAGCCAACGCTCTAGCGGGAATAACAATGAGCAGTTCTTC	CASSQRSSGNNNEQFF
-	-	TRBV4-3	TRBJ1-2	TGCGCCAGCAGCCAAGGAGACAGCGGGCTCGCTAACTATGGCTACACCTTC	CASSQGDSGLANYGYTF
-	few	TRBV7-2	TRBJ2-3	TGTGCCAGCAGCCCCCCCAGGGGGGCCGGAGATACGCAGTATTTT	CASSPPRGAGDTQYF
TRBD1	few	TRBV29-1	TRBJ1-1	TGCAGCGTCGCATGGACAGGAAAGGGCCCCATGAACACTGAAGCTTTCTTT	CSVAWTGKGPMNTEAFF
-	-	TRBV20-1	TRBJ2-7	TGCAGTGCTAGAGATCTTAACAGGCAACCCTACGAGCAGTACTTC	CSARDLNRQPYEQYF
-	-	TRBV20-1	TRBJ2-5	TGCAGTGCTAGTATTTTAACAGAGACCCGGTACTTC	CSASILTETRYF
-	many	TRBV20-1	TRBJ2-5	TGCAGTGCTAGACCACAGGGTTCGGAGACCCAGTACTTC	CSARPQGSETQYF
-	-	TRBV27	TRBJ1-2	TGTGCCAGCAGTTTAGGGGTGATCGGCTATGGCTACACCTTC	CASSLGVIGYGYTF
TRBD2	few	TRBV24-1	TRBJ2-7	TGTGCCACCAGTGATTCGCCTAGCGGGTACAATGAGCAGTACTTC	CATSDSPSGYNEQYF
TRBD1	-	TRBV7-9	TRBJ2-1	TGTGCCAGCAGCTTAGGGATCCCCGGGACAGGGGGTGCTGAGCAGTTCTTC	CASSLGIPGTGGAEQFF
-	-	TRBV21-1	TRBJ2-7	TGTGCCAGCAGCAAAGCATCTGACTACGAGCAGTACTTC	CASSKASDYEQYF
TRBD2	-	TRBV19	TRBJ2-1	TGTGCCAGCAAACTAGCGGGACTCTACAATGAGCAGTTCTTC	CASKLAGLYNEQFF
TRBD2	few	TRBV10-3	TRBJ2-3	TGTGCCATCAGGGTTAGCGGGAGTGCAGATACGCAGTATTTT	CAIRVSGSADTQYF
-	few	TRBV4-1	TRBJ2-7	TGCGCCAGCAGCCGCCCGGGCCACTCGTACGAGCAGTACTTC	CASSRPGHSYEQYF
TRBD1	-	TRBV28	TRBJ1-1	TGTGCCAGCAGTTTAGTAGGCGGACAGGGTCGGGCTTTCTTT	CASSLVGGQGRAFF
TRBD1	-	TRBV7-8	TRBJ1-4	TGTGCCAGCAGCTTACGACAGGGGAGGATTAATGAAAAACTGTTTTTT	CASSLRQGRINEKLFF
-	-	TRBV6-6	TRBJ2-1	TGTGCCAGCAGCCCCTCCTTTAGCTCCTACAATGAGCAGTTCTTC	CASSPSFSSYNEQFF
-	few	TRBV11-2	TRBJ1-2	TGTGCCAGCAGCTTAGGCTTGGACTATGGCTACACCTTC	CASSLGLDYGYTF
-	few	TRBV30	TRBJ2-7	TGTGCCTGGAGTGTAGGTCTGAGGTACGAGCAGTACTTC	CAWSVGLRYEQYF
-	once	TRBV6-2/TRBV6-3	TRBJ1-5	TGTGCCAGCAGTCTACTCGGGCAGGGTAGGCAGCCCCAGCATTTT	CASSLLGQGRQPQHF
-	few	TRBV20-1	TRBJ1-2	TGCAGTGCTAGTCGGGATTTTAATCATGGCTACACCTTC	CSASRDFNHGYTF